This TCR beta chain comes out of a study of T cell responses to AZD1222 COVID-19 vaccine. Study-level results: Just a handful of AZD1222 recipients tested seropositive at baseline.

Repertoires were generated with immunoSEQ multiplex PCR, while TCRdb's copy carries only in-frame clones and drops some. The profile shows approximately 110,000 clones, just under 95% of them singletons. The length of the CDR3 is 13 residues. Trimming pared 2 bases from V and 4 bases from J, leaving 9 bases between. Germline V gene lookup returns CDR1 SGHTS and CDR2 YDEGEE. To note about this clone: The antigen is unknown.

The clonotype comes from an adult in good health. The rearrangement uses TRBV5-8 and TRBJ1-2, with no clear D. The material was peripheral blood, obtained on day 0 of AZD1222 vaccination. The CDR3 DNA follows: TGTGCCAGCAGCTTAGTGGAGATCTATGGCTACACCTTC. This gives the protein CASSLVEIYGYTF.